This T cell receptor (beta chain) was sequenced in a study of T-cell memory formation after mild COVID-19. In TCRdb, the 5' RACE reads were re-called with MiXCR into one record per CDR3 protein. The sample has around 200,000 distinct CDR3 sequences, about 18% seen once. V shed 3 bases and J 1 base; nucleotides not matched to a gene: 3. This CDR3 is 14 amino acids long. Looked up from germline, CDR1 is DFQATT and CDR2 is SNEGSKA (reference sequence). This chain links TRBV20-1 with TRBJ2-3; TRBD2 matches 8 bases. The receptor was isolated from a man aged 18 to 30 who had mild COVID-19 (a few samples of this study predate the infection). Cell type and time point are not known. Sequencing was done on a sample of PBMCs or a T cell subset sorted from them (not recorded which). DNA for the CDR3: TGCAGTGCTAGGGCGACTAGCGGCACAGATACGCAGTATTTT. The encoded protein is CSARATSGTDTQYF.